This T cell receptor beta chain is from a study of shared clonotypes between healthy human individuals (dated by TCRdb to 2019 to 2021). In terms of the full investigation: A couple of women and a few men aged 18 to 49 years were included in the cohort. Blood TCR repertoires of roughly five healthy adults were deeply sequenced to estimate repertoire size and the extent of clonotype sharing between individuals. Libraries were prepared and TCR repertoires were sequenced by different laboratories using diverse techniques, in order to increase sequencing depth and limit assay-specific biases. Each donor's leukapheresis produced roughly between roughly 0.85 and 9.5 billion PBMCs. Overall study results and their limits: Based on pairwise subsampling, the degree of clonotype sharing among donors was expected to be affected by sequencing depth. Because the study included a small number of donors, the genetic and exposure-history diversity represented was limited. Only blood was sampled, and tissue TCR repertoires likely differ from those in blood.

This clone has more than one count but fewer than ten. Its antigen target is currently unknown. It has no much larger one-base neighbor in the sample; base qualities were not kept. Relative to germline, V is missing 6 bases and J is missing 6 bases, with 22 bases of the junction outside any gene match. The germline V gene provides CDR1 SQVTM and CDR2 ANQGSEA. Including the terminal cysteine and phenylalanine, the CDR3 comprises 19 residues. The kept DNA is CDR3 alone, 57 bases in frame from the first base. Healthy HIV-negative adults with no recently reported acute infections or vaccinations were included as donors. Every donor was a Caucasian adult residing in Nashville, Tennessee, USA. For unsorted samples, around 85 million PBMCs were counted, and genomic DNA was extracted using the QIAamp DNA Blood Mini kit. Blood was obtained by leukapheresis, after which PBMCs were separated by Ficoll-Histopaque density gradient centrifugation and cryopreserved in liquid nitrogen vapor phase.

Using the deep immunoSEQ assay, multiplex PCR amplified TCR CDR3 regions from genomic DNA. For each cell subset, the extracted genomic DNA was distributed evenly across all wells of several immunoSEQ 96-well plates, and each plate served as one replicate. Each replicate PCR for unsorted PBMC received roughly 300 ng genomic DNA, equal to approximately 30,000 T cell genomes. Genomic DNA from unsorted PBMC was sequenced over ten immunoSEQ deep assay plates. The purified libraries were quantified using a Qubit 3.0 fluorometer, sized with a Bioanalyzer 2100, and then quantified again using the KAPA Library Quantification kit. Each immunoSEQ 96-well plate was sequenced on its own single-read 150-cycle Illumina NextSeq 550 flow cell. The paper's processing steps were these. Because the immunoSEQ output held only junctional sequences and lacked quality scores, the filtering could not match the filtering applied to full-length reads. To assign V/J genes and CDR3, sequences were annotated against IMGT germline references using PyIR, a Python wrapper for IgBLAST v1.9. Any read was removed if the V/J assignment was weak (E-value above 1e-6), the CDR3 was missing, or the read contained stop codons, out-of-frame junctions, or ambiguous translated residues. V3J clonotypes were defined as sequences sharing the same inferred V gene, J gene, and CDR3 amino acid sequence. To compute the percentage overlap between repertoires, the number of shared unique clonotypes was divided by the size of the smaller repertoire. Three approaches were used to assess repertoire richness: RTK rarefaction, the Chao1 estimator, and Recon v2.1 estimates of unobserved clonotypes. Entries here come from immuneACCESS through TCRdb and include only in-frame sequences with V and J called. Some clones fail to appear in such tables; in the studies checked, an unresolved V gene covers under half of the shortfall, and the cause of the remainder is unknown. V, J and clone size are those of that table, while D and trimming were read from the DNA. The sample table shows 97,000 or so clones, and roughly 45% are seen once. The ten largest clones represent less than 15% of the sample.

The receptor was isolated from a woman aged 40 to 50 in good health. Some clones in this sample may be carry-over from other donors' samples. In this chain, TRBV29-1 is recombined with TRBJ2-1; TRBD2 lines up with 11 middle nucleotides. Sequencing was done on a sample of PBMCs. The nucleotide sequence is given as TGCAGCGTCCTGGCGGGCCTACCAGACTTTAGCGGGAGGGGCAATGAGCAGTTCTTC. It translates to CSVLAGLPDFSGRGNEQFF.